This entry is about one T cell receptor (beta chain). Its target is unknown. The PCR had 60 Vbeta and 13 Jbeta primers. TCRdb's table, derived via immunoSEQ multiplex PCR, lists solely in-frame clones and lacks some. Of more than 100,000 clones listed, about two thirds are singletons. This record comes from a study of cytomegalovirus exposure and HLA in healthy donors. Study findings and constraints: Some public TCRs appeared in many individuals, while most sequences were rare. The study designated around 150 TCR beta chains cytomegalovirus-associated. A later analysis revealed that TCR association rates differed between HLA loci, peaking at DRB1 and bottoming out at HLA-C.

Sequencing used PBMCs. This TCR was sampled from a woman in her 40s in good health and CMV-seropositive.

The CDR3 DNA is TGTGCCAGCAGCGCGGGGTCGTTGCGCTCACCCCTCCACTTT. Translation: CASSAGSLRSPLHF. The rearrangement joins TRBV6-5 to TRBJ1-6; D remains unclear. V shed 6 bases and J shed 10 bases, with 16 bases lying between them. The CDR3 totals 14 residues. Germline CDR1 and CDR2: MNHEY and SVGAGI.